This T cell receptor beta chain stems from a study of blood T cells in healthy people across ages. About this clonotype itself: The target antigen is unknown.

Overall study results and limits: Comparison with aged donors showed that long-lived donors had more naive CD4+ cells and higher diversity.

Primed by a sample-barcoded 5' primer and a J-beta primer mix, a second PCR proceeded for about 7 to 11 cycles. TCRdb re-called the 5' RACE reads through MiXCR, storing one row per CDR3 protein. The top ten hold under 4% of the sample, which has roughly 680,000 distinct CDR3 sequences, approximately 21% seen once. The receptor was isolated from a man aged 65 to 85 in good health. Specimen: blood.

This CDR3 is CASSLYGTGPSTDTQYF. CDR3 DNA: TGTGCCAGTAGCCTCTACGGGACAGGACCTAGCACAGATACGCAGTATTTT. The chain couples TRBV19 to TRBJ2-3; the match to TRBD1 covers 8 bases. Germline V CDR1 and CDR2: LNHDA, SQIVND (reference sequence). V shed 6 bases, J shed 0 bases, and the junction held 11 bases outside the gene matches. The CDR3 is made up of 17 amino acids.